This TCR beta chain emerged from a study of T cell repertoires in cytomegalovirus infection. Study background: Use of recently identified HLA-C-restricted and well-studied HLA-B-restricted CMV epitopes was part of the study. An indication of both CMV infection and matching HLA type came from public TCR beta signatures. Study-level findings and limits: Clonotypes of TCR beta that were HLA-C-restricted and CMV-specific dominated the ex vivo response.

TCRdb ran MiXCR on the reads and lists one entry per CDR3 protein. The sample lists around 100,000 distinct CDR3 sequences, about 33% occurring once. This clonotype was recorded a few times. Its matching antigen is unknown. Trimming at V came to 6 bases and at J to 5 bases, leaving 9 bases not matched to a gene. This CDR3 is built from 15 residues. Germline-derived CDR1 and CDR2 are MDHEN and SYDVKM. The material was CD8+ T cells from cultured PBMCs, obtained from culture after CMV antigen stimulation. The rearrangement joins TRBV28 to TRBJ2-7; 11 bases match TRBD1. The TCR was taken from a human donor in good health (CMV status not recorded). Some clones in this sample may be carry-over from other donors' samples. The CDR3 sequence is CASSLRDRGTDEQYF. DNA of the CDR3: TGTGCCAGCAGCCTCCGGGACAGGGGGACGGACGAGCAGTACTTC.